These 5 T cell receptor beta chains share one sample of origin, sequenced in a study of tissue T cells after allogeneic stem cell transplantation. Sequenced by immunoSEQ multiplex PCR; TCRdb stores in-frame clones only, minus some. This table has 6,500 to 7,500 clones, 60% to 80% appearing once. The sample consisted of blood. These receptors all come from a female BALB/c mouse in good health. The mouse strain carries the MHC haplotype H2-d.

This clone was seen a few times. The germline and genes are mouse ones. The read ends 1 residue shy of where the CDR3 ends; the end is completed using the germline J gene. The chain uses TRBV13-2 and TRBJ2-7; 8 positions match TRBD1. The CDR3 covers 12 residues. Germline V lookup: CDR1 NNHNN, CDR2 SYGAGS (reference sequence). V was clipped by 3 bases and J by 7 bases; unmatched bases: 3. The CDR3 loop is CASGGRTGEQYF. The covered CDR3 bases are TGTGCCAGCGGTGGCCGGACAGGGGAACAGTAC.

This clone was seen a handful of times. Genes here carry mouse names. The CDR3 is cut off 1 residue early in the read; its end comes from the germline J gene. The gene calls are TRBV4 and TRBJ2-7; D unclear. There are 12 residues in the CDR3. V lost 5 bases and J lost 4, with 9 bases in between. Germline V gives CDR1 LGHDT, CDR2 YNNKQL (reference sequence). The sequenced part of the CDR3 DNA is TGTGCCAGCAGCGCCCGGTCATATGAACAGTAC. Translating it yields CASSARSYEQY. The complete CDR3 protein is CASSARSYEQYF.

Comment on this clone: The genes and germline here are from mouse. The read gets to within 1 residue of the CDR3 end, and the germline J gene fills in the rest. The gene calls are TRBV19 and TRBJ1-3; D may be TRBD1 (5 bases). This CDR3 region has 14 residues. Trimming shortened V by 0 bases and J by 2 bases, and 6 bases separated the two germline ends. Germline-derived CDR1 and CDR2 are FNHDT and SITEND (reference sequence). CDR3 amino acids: CASSIVGAGNTLYF. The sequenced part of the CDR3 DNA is TGTGCCAGCAGTATAGTGGGGGCTGGAAATACGCTCTAT.

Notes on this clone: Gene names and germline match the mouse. The CDR3 loop reads CASSGRGQDTQYF. The covered CDR3 bases are TGTGCCAGCAGCGGCAGGGGGCAAGACACCCAGTAC. This sequence joins TRBV13-1 and TRBJ2-5; 7 bases align to TRBD1. The read is 1 residue too short to cover the CDR3 end, so that end is filled in from the germline J gene. Germline lookup yields CDR1 NSHNY and CDR2 SYGAGN. This CDR3 comprises 13 residues. The trim removed 5 bases at V and 3 bases at J, leaving 3 bases unmatched.

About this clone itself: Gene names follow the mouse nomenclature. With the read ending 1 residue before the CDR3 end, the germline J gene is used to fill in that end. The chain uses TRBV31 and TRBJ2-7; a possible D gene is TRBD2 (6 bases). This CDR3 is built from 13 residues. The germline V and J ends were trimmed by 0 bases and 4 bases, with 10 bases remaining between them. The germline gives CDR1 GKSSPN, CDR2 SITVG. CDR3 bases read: TGTGCCTGGAGTCTAGACCTGGGGTATGAACAGTAC. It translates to CAWSLDLGYEQY. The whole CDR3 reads CAWSLDLGYEQYF.